The clone carrying this T cell receptor beta chain was detected many times. These data belong to a study of neurological immune-mediated disorders. Across the whole study: The study included approximately 34 multiple sclerosis patients, 31 relapsing-remitting and 3 secondary progressive.

TCRdb re-called the 5' RACE reads with MiXCR, one entry per CDR3 protein. The sample contains about 40,000 distinct CDR3 sequences, around 2.5% of which appear only once. The receptor was isolated from a middle-aged man with multiple sclerosis. The sample comprised PBMCs.

DNA of the CDR3: TGTGCCAGCAGCTTGGGTAGCGGGGGGGGCTACAATGAGCAGTTCTTC. Translating it yields CASSLGSGGGYNEQFF. V usage is TRBV7-2 and J usage is TRBJ2-1, with 11 bases lining up with TRBD2. Germline V gene sequence: CDR1 SGHTA, CDR2 FQGNSA. This CDR3 contains 16 residues. V lost 3 bases to trimming and J lost 3 bases; unmatched junction nucleotides: 4.